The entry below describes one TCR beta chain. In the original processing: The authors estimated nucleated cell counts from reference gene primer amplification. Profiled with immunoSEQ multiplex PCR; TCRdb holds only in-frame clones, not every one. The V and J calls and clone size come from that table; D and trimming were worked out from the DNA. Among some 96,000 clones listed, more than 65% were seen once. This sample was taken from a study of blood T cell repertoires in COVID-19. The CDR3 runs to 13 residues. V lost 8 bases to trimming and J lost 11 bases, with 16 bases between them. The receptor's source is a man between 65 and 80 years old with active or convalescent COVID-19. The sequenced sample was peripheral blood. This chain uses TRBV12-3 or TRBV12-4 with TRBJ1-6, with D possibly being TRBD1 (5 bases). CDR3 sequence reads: CASSFYGAPPLHF. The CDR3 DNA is TGTGCCAGCTCTTTCTATGGGGCGCCACCCCTCCACTTT.